This T cell receptor (beta chain) was sequenced during a study of cytomegalovirus exposure and HLA in healthy donors. Trimming removed 5 bases from V and 1 base from J; junction bases left unmatched: 7. The germline CDR1 and CDR2 sequences are MNHEY and SMNVEV (reference sequence). CDR3 length: 15 amino acids. The PCR employed 60 Vbeta primers together with 13 Jbeta primers. Clones were sequenced by immunoSEQ multiplex PCR, and TCRdb holds only the in-frame ones, with some missing. The profile shows approximately 61,000 clones, 75% to 85% of them singletons. Study results and caveats: An analysis was carried out at a later point. It showed that HLA-associated TCR beta chains were more clonally expanded than equally common non-associated chains.

As to this clone: Its antigen is unidentified.

This chain connects TRBV27 to TRBJ1-1, with 7 bases lining up with TRBD1. The origin of this receptor is a man between 45 and 60 years old in good health and CMV-seropositive. The sequenced sample was PBMCs. CDR3 region: CASSITRTGNTEAFF. CDR3 sequence (DNA): TGTGCCAGCAGTATAACCCGGACAGGGAACACTGAAGCTTTCTTT.